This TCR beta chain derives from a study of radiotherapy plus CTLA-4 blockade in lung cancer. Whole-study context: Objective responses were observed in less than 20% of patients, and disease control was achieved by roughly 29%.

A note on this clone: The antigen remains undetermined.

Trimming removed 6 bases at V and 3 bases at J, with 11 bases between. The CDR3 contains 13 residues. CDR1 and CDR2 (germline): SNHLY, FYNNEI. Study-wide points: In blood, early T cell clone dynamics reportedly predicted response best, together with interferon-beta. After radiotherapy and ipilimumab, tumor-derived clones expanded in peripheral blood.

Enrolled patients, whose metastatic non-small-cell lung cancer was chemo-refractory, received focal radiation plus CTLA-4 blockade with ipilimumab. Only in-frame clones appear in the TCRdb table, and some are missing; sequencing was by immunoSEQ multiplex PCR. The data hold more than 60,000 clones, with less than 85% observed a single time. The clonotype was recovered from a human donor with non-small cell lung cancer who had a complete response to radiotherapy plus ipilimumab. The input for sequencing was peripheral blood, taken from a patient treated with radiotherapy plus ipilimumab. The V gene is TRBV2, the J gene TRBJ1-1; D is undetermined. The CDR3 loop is CASSANWYTEAFF. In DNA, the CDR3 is TGTGCCAGCAGCGCGAACTGGTACACTGAAGCTTTCTTT.